Listed here are 30 T cell receptor beta chains from one sample, sequenced in a study of monozygotic twins with inflammatory bowel disease. From its re-call of the 5' RACE reads, TCRdb lists each CDR3 protein once, without DNA. The repertoire table contains 300,000 to 400,000 distinct CDR3 sequences. Sample: blood. The receptors were sampled from a human donor with ulcerative colitis or Crohn's disease, or a healthy co-twin of an affected twin (not recorded which).

The V call is TRBV6-2 or TRBV6-3, the J call TRBJ2-1; TCRdb calls TRBD1, which cannot be checked without DNA. Looked up from germline, CDR1 is MNHEY and CDR2 is SVGEGT. CDR3 size: 15 residues. The CDR3 is CASSYGGQGFGEQFF.

The gene calls are TRBV6-1 and TRBJ2-7. CDR1 MNHNS and CDR2 SASEGT come from the germline V gene. There are 13 residues in the CDR3. CDR3 region: CASSDRGPYEQYF.

This chain joins TRBV4-1 and TRBJ1-5. The CDR3 length is 13 residues. Germline loops: CDR1 MGHRA, CDR2 YSYEKL. CDR3 sequence reads: CASSQGNGQAQHF.

CDR3 residues: CASIADRGETQYF. The chain is built from TRBV2 and TRBJ2-5; the TCRdb D gene call, TRBD1, has no DNA to confirm it. The germline CDR1 and CDR2 sequences are SNHLY and FYNNEI. The CDR3 consists of 13 residues.

The chain employs TRBV3-1 and TRBJ1-6; TCRdb selects TRBD1, and the lack of DNA leaves this call unchecked. This CDR3 spans 16 amino acids. Germline values: CDR1 LGHDT, CDR2 YNNKEL (reference sequence). The CDR3 reads CASSQGLTTGSSPLHF.

V gene TRBV5-1 combines with J gene TRBJ2-3; the D gene TCRdb calls, TRBD1, cannot be checked with no DNA. The germline V gene has CDR1 SGHRS and CDR2 YFSETQ. The CDR3 has 15 amino acids. CDR3 amino acids: CASTPTGGLTDTQYF. The variable domain in full, with the rest retrieved from reference TRBV5-1 and TRBJ2-3, is KAGVTQTPRYLIKTRGQQVTLSCSPISGHRSVSWYQQTPGQGLQFLFEYFSETQRNKGNFPGRFSGRQFSNSRSEMNVSTLELGDSALYLCASTPTGGLTDTQYFGPGTRLTVL.

The chain joins TRBV5-1 to TRBJ1-6; the D call of TRBD1 rests on TCRdb alone, since no DNA is present to check it. CDR3 length: 16 residues. CDR1 and CDR2 (germline): SGHRS, YFSETQ. CDR3 sequence reads: CASSGGTGAMNSPLHF.

V and J are TRBV12-3 or TRBV12-4 and TRBJ1-5. The CDR3 contains 14 residues. The CDR3 protein is CASSWGSSNQPQHF.

V gene TRBV25-1 combines with J gene TRBJ1-5. This CDR3 region has 13 residues. Germline V CDR1 and CDR2: MGHDK, SYGVNS. This CDR3 reads CASSPAEYQPQHF.

This chain uses TRBV28 with TRBJ1-1. Germline CDR1 reads MDHEN; CDR2 reads SYDVKM. CDR3 size: 11 residues. CDR3: CASSSNTEAFF.

The chain joins TRBV5-1 to TRBJ2-7; as DNA is missing, the TRBD2 call by TCRdb cannot be tested. Germline CDR1 reads SGHRS; CDR2 reads YFSETQ. CDR3 length equals 14 residues. CDR3 loop: CASSLGWERYEQYF.

CDR3 sequence: CASCPGDNEQFF. The rearrangement uses TRBV19 and TRBJ2-1; no DNA is available, so the TRBD1 call from TCRdb remains unchecked. CDR1 and CDR2 (germline): LNHDA, SQIVND (reference sequence). This CDR3 has 12 amino acids.

The CDR3: CASSYRHTEAFF. This chain links TRBV6-2 or TRBV6-3 with TRBJ1-1. Germline V gene lookup returns CDR1 MNHEY and CDR2 SVGEGT. The length of the CDR3 is 12 residues.

The V and J genes are TRBV5-1 and TRBJ2-6. Germline V gene lookup returns CDR1 SGHRS and CDR2 YFSETQ. The CDR3 is made up of 15 amino acids. The CDR3 sequence is CASSLDYAGANVLTF. Complete variable domain (other parts from reference TRBV5-1 and TRBJ2-6): KAGVTQTPRYLIKTRGQQVTLSCSPISGHRSVSWYQQTPGQGLQFLFEYFSETQRNKGNFPGRFSGRQFSNSRSEMNVSTLELGDSALYLCASSLDYAGANVLTFGAGSRLTVL.

This chain uses TRBV6-5 with TRBJ2-7; the TRBD2 assignment by TCRdb is unverifiable without DNA. The CDR3 sequence is 15 residues long. Looked up from germline, CDR1 is MNHEY and CDR2 is SVGAGI. Here the CDR3 reads CASRQGTSGTYEQYF.

The chain uses TRBV11-2 and TRBJ2-5; TCRdb selects TRBD1, and the lack of DNA leaves this call unchecked. The CDR3 is 14 amino acids. Germline V gene sequence: CDR1 SGHAT, CDR2 FQNNGV. The CDR3 loop is CASSLRDSQETQYF.

The CDR3 sequence is CSARDPWSSGRADEQYF. V and J are TRBV20-1 and TRBJ2-7; TCRdb indicates TRBD2, and absent DNA this call remains unverified. Per germline, CDR1 DFQATT and CDR2 SNEGSKA (reference sequence). There are 17 residues in the CDR3.

The CDR3 is CASKRSNLNYGYTF. This rearrangement joins TRBV12-3 or TRBV12-4 to TRBJ1-2. There are 14 residues in the CDR3.

V and J are TRBV28 and TRBJ2-7; checking the TCRdb D call of TRBD1 is not possible without DNA. Germline lookup yields CDR1 MDHEN and CDR2 SYDVKM. This CDR3 has 15 residues. This CDR3 reads CASRRPGGPTYEQYF.

The chain is built from TRBV5-1 and TRBJ2-1; the D gene TCRdb calls, TRBD2, cannot be checked with no DNA. The CDR3 consists of 17 residues. The germline V gene encodes CDR1 SGHRS and CDR2 YFSETQ. CDR3 amino acids: CASSLGGGLSGYNEQFF.

V gene TRBV9 combines with J gene TRBJ2-2; the D call from TCRdb, TRBD1, cannot be confirmed without DNA. This CDR3 region has 18 residues. The germline V gene encodes CDR1 SGDLS and CDR2 YYNGEE. CDR3 protein: CASSGVGRKSANTGELFF.

This rearrangement joins TRBV20-1 to TRBJ1-5. Germline V gives CDR1 DFQATT, CDR2 SNEGSKA (reference sequence). This CDR3 spans 13 amino acids. The CDR3 loop reads CSAKSGPGQPQHF.

CDR3: CASSPPVGRENYNEQFF. V gene TRBV19 combines with J gene TRBJ2-1; absent DNA, TCRdb's TRBD1 call cannot be checked. CDR1 is LNHDA and CDR2 is SQIVND in the germline V gene (reference sequence). The CDR3 covers 17 residues.

The V call is TRBV5-6, the J call TRBJ2-2. CDR3 size: 13 residues. CDR1 and CDR2 (germline): SGHDT, YYEEEE. The CDR3 loop is CASSLSLTGELFF. The whole variable domain, remainder taken from reference TRBV5-6 and TRBJ2-2, is DAGVTQSPTHLIKTRGQQVTLRCSPKSGHDTVSWYQQALGQGPQFIFQYYEEEERQRGNFPDRFSGHQFPNYSSELNVNALLLGDSALYLCASSLSLTGELFFGEGSRLTVL.

CDR3 amino acids: CSAVDRPNYEQYF. The gene calls are TRBV20-1 and TRBJ2-7; the TCRdb D gene call, TRBD1, has no DNA to confirm it. This CDR3 spans 13 amino acids. Germline loops: CDR1 DFQATT, CDR2 SNEGSKA (reference sequence).

The rearrangement links TRBV15 to TRBJ2-7; no DNA is available, so the TRBD1 call from TCRdb remains unchecked. The CDR3 contains 16 residues. Germline CDR1 reads LNHNV; CDR2 reads YYDKDF (reference sequence). This CDR3 is CATSTVGVGGPYEQYF.

The chain employs TRBV12-3 or TRBV12-4 and TRBJ2-2; TCRdb selects TRBD2, and the lack of DNA leaves this call unchecked. This CDR3 has 17 amino acids. Here the CDR3 reads CASNSGLAGFNTGELFF.

The CDR3 loop is CASTNGLSGELFF. This rearrangement joins TRBV19 to TRBJ2-2. The CDR3 length is 13 residues. CDR1 and CDR2 from the germline V gene are LNHDA and SQIVND (reference sequence).

The chain links TRBV11-2 to TRBJ2-2; TCRdb proposes TRBD1, but this gene call is untestable without DNA. Per germline, CDR1 SGHAT and CDR2 FQNNGV. The CDR3 covers 18 residues. The CDR3 protein is CASSPLPPTGGLPGELFF. The whole variable domain, filled in from reference TRBV11-2 and TRBJ2-2, reads EAGVAQSPRYKIIEKRQSVAFWCNPISGHATLYWYQQILGQGPKLLIQFQNNGVVDDSQLPKDRFSAERLKGVDSTLKIQPAKLEDSAVYLCASSPLPPTGGLPGELFFGEGSRLTVL.

The rearrangement joins TRBV4-1 to TRBJ2-2; no DNA is available, so the TRBD1 call from TCRdb remains unchecked. Germline V gene lookup returns CDR1 MGHRA and CDR2 YSYEKL. This CDR3 region has 15 residues. The chain's CDR3 is CASSHRTRSTGELFF.